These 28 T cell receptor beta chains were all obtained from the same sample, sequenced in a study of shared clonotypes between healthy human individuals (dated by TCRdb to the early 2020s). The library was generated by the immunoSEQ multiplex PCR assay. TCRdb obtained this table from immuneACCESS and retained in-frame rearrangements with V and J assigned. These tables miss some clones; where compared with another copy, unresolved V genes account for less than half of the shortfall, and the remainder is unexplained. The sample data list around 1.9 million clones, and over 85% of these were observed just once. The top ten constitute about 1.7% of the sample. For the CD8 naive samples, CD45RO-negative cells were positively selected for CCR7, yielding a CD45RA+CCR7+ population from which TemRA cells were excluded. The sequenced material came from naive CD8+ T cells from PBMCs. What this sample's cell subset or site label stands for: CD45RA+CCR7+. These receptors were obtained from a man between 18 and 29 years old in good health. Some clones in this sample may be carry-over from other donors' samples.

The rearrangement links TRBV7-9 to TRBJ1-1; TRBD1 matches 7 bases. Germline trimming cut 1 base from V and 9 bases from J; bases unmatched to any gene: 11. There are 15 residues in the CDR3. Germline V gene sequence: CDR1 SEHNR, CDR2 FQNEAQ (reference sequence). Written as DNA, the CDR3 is TGTGCCAGCAGCTTAGGTGGGAGGGACAGTACAAAAGCTTTCTTT. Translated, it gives CASSLGGRDSTKAFF.

CDR3 nucleotide sequence: TGTGCCAGCAGCGCCGGGATTTATGGCTACACCTTC. Residues: CASSAGIYGYTF. The chain has TRBV9 and TRBJ1-2, with D unclear. V lost 3 bases, J lost 5 bases, and 8 bases lay in between. The germline V gene encodes CDR1 SGDLS and CDR2 YYNGEE. CDR3 length: 12 residues. Full variable domain (outside the CDR3, taken from reference TRBV9 and TRBJ1-2): DSGVTQTPKHLITATGQRVTLRCSPRSGDLSVYWYQQSLDQGLQFLIQYYNGEERAKGNILERFSAQQFPDLHSELNLSSLELGDSALYFCASSAGIYGYTFGSGTRLTVV.

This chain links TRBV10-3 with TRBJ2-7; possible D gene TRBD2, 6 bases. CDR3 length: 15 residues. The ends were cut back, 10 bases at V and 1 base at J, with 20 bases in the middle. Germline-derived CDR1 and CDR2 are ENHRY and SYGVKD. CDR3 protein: CASRLGTSKSYEQYF. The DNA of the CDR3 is TGTGCCAGCCGACTCGGGACTTCAAAATCCTACGAGCAGTACTTC.

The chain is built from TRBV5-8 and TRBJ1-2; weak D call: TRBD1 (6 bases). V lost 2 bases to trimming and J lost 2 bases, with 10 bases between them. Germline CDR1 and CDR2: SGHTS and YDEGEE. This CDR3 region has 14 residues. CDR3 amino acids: CASSLYTGNYGYTF. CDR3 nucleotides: TGTGCCAGCAGCTTATATACAGGGAACTATGGCTACACCTTC.

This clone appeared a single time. This CDR3 is CASSPIKSGGYNEQFF. For the CDR3, the DNA is TGTGCCAGCTCACCCATTAAGAGCGGGGGTTACAATGAGCAGTTCTTC. This chain uses TRBV18 with TRBJ2-1, with 8 bases matching TRBD2. Germline lookup yields CDR1 KGHSH and CDR2 LQKENI. V dropped 3 bases and J dropped 4; count of bases not matched to a gene: 8. The CDR3 is 16 residues long.

The CDR3, as DNA: TGTGCCTGGAGTCGGGGGGGGCCTTTACAGTATTTT. Protein product: CAWSRGGPLQYF. The chain carries TRBV30 and TRBJ2-3, with 8 nucleotides matching TRBD2. The J segment lost 12 bases and the V segment lost 2 bases, leaving 7 bases of the junction unmatched. The CDR3 extends over 12 amino acids. Germline CDR1 and CDR2: GTSNPN and SVGIG (reference sequence).

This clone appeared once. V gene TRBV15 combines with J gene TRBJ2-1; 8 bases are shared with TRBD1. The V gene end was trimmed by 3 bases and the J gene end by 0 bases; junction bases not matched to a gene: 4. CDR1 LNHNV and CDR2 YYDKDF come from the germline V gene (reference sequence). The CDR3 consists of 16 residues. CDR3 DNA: TGTGCCACCAGCAGCTGGACAGGGAACTCCTACAATGAGCAGTTCTTC. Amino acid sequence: CATSSWTGNSYNEQFF.

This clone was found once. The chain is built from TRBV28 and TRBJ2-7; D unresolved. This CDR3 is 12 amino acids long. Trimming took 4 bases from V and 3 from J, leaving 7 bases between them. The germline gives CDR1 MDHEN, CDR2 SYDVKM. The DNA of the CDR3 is TGTGCCAGCAGTTCCTTTGGCTACGAGCAGTACTTC. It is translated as CASSSFGYEQYF.

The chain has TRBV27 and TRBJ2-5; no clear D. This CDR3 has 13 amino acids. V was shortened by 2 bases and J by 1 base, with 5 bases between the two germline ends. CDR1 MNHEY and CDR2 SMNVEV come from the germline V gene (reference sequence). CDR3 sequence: CASSLQRQETQYF. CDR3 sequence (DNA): TGTGCCAGCAGTTTACAGCGCCAAGAGACCCAGTACTTC.

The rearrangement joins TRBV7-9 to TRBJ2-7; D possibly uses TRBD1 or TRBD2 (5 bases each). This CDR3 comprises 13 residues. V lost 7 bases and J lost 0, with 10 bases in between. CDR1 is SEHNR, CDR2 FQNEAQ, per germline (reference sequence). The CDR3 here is CASTGPPSYEQYF. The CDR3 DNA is TGTGCCAGCACGGGACCCCCCTCCTACGAGCAGTACTTC.

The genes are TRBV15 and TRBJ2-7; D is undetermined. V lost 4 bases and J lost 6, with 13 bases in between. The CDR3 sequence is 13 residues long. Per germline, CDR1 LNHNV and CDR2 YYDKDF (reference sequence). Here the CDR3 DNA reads TGTGCCACCAGCAAAAAGGGTGTCACCGAGCAGTACTTC. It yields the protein CATSKKGVTEQYF.

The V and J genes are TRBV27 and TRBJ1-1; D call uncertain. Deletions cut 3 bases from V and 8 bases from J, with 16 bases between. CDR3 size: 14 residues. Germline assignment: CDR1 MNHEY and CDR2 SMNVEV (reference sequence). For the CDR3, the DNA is TGTGCCAGCAGTTTCCGTTTCGGGAGTTCGGAAGCTTTCTTT. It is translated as CASSFRFGSSEAFF.

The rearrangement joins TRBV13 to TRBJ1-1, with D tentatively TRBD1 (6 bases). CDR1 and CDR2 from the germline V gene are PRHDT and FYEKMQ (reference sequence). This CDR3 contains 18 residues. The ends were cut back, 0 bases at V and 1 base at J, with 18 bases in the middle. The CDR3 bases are TGTGCCAGCAGCTTAGGCATGACCTCCTGGGGGGCGAACACTGAAGCTTTCTTT. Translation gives CASSLGMTSWGANTEAFF.

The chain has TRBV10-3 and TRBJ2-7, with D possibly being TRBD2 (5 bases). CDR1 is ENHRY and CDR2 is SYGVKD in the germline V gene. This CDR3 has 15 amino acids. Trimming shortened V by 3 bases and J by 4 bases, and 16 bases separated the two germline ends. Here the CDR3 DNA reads TGTGCCATCAGTGATGTCGAGGGAAGAACGTACGAGCAGTACTTC. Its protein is CAISDVEGRTYEQYF.

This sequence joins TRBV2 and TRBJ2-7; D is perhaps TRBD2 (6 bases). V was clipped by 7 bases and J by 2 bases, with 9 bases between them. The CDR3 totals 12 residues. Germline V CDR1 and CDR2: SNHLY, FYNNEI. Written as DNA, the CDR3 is TGTGCCAGCACCCGGGAGACCTACGAGCAGTACTTC. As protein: CASTRETYEQYF.

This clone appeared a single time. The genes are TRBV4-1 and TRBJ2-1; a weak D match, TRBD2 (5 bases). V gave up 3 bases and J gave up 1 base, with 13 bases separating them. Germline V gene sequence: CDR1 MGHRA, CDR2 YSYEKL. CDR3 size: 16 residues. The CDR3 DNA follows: TGCGCCAGCAGCCAGGTGGGCGGGCTTTCCTACAATGAGCAGTTCTTC. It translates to CASSQVGGLSYNEQFF.

CDR3 in amino acids: CAVFPRRWGPNTEAFF. DNA of the CDR3: TGTGCCGTTTTCCCACGCAGGTGGGGGCCGAACACTGAAGCTTTCTTT. The rearrangement links TRBV19 to TRBJ1-1; possibly TRBD1 for D (6 bases). The germline CDR1 and CDR2 sequences are LNHDA and SQIVND (reference sequence). The CDR3 consists of 16 residues. V was pared by 11 bases and J by 1 base, with 23 bases between.

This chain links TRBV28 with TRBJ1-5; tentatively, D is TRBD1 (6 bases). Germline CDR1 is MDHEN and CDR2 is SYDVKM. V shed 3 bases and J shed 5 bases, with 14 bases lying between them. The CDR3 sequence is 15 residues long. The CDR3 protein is CASSFGGPRDQPQHF. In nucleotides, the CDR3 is TGTGCCAGCAGTTTCGGGGGCCCCAGGGATCAGCCCCAGCATTTT.

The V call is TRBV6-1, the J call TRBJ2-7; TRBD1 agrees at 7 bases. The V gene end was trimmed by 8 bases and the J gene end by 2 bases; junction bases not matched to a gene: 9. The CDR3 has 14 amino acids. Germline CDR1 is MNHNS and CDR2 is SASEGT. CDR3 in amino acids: CASGGTGTAYEQYF. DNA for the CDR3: TGTGCCAGCGGGGGCACCGGGACAGCCTACGAGCAGTACTTC.

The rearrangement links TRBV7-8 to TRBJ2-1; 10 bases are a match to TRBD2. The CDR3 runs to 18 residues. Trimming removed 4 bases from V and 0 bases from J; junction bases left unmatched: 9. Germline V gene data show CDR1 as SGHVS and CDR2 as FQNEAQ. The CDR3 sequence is CASSSGLADPSSYNEQFF. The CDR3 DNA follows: TGTGCCAGCAGCTCCGGACTAGCGGACCCGAGCTCCTACAATGAGCAGTTCTTC.

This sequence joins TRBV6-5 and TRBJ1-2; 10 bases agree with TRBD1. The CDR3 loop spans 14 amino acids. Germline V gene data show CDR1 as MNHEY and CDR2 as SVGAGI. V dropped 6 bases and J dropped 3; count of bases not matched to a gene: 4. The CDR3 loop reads CASSRQGADYGYTF. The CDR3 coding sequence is TGTGCCAGCAGCAGACAGGGGGCGGACTATGGCTACACCTTC.

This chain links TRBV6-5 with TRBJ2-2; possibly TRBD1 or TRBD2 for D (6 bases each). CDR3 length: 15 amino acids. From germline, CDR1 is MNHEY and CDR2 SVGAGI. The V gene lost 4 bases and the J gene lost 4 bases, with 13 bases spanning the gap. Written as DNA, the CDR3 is TGTGCCAGCAGTTTCCCGGGGGACATCACCGGGGAGCTGTTTTTT. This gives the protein CASSFPGDITGELFF.

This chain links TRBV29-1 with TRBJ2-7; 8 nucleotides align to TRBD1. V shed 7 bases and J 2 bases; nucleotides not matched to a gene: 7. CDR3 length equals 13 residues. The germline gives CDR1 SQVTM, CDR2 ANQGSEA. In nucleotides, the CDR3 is TGCAGCGCTGTTGGGACAGGAGCCTACGAGCAGTACTTC. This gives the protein CSAVGTGAYEQYF.

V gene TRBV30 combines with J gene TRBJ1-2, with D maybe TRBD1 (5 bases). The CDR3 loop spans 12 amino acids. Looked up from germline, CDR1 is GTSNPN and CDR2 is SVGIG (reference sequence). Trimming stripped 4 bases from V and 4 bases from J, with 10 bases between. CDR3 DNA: TGTGCCTGGATTGAGGGGAGCTATGGCTACACCTTC. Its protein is CAWIEGSYGYTF.

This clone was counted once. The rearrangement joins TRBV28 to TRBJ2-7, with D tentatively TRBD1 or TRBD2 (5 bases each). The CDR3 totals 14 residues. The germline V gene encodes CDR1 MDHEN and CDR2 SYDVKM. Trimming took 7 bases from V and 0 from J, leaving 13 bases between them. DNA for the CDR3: TGTGCCAGCACCCTGGGGGTTAACTCCTACGAGCAGTACTTC. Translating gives CASTLGVNSYEQYF.

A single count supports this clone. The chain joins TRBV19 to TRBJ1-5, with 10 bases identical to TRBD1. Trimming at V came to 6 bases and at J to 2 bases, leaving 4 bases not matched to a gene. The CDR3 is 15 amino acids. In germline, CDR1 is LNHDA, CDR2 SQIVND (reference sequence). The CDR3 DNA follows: TGTGCCAGTAGCCCCGGGACAGGGGGCAATCAGCCCCAGCATTTT. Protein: CASSPGTGGNQPQHF.

The CDR3 coding sequence is TGCAGCGTTGAAGATACTGTAGGACAGGGCGCTAACTATGGCTACACCTTC. The encoded protein is CSVEDTVGQGANYGYTF. The chain has TRBV29-1 and TRBJ1-2; 8 bases align to TRBD1. Germline lookup yields CDR1 SQVTM and CDR2 ANQGSEA. Trimming took 0 bases from V and 0 from J; bases not matched to a gene: 9. There are 17 residues in the CDR3.

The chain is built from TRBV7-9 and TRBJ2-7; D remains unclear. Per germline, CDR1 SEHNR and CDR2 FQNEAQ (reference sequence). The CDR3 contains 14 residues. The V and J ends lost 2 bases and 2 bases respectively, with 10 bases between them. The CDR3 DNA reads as TGTGCCAGCAGCTTAAAGGGTACCCCCTACGAGCAGTACTTC. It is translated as CASSLKGTPYEQYF. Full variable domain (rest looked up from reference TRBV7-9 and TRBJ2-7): DTGVSQNPRHKITKRGQNVTFRCDPISEHNRLYWYRQTLGQGPEFLTYFQNEAQLEKSRLLSDRFSAERPKGSFSTLEIQRTEQGDSAMYLCASSLKGTPYEQYFGPGTRLTVT.